This TCR beta chain was identified in a study of T cells in Graves' hyperthyroidism and ophthalmopathy. Study findings and constraints: Stable hyperthyroidism and ophthalmopathy were separated using 13 V-J signatures. Also found in blood were most expanded thyroid clonotypes above 0.001.

Researchers barred patients who had uncontrolled infection, other autoimmune disease, pregnancy or lactation. Worth noting for this clonotype: The antigen remains undetermined.

Researchers amplified the TCR beta CDR3 regions from RNA transcripts. Carried out on the TCR CDR3, a first-round RT-PCR used the HTBI primer set. TCRdb reprocessed the multiplex PCR reads via MiXCR and lists one record per CDR3 protein. In the table there are approximately 690,000 distinct CDR3 sequences, 20% of which are singletons. Germline V gives CDR1 MDHEN, CDR2 SYDVKM. The V gene lost 3 bases and the J gene lost 1 base, with 12 bases spanning the gap. The CDR3 loop spans 16 amino acids. The chain couples TRBV28 to TRBJ1-4, with unresolved D. The sequence came from a man aged 25 to 40 with Graves' ophthalmopathy. The specimen sequenced was blood. The DNA of the CDR3 is TGTGCCAGCAGTTTTTCATTCAGCGTAACTAATGAAAAACTGTTTTTT. Translating gives CASSFSFSVTNEKLFF.